This TCR beta chain was identified during a study of cytomegalovirus exposure and HLA in healthy donors. About the study: Most genotyped donors, 65% to 90% of about 400, had Caucasian-associated genetic ancestry.

Study-level findings and limits: Later on, analysis showed that most CMV-associated TCR beta chains appeared to be HLA-restricted.

Germline assignment: CDR1 SEHNR and CDR2 FQNEAQ (reference sequence). V lost 4 bases, J lost 8 bases, and 17 bases lay in between. This CDR3 region has 15 residues. This PCR relied on a set of 60 Vbeta primers and 13 Jbeta primers. Original processing methods: A follow-up analysis tallied some 80 million unique TCR beta chains, roughly 11 million shared. TCRdb's copy holds only in-frame clones and misses some; the assay was immunoSEQ multiplex PCR. The DNA gave D and trimming, while V, J and clone size come from that table. The sample comprises a few hundred thousand clones, approximately 79% of which are singletons, and 0.2% to 0.25% rests with the top ten. As for this clone: The antigen is undetermined.

The TCR comes from a girl aged 2 to 9 in good health and CMV-seronegative. Source material: PBMCs. This chain connects TRBV7-9 to TRBJ1-4, with D perhaps TRBD1 (6 bases). The DNA of the CDR3 is TGTGCCAGCAGCTCGGACAGCCTAACGGTCGAAAAACTGTTTTTT. Protein product: CASSSDSLTVEKLFF.